This TCR beta chain was found in a study of identical twins. Study results and caveats: In monozygotic twins, models underestimated the sharing of out-of-frame TCR alpha. Twins showed weaker excess sharing in their beta out-of-frame sequences.

With template switching, a universal primer site was added, and the cDNA carried unique molecular identifiers. TCRdb re-analysed the 5' RACE reads in MiXCR, keeping a single row per CDR3 protein. The sample consists of just under 650,000 distinct CDR3 sequences, less than 9% of them appearing once. Every one of the donors was a healthy Caucasian. With V trimmed by 3 bases and J by 1 base, 5 bases remained unmatched. Germline V gene lookup returns CDR1 SGDLS and CDR2 YYNGEE. The CDR3 has 15 residues. A note on this clonotype: Its antigen is unknown.

These same data were also listed under a study on yellow fever vaccine responses in identical twins.

This TCR was recovered from a woman under 30 in good health. The sample was PBMCs. V is TRBV9 and J is TRBJ2-7; 9 positions match TRBD1. CDR3 loop: CASSATGGESYEQYF. CDR3 in DNA: TGTGCCAGCAGCGCTACAGGGGGCGAATCCTACGAGCAGTACTTC.